This T cell receptor (beta chain) was identified in a study of blood T cell repertoires in COVID-19. Study overall: Acute-phase and convalescent COVID-19 samples originated in the United States, Italy and Spain. PBMCs, B-cell-depleted T cells, or T cells were the source of the cDNA or gDNA that made up the material.

Authors' analysis steps: For nucleated cells, counts were estimated from reference gene primer amplification. Libraries were prepared by immunoSEQ multiplex PCR; TCRdb keeps only in-frame clonotypes and omits some of them. That table furnishes V, J and clone size, whereas the DNA furnished D and trimming. The profile shows about 150,000 clones, around 91% of them singletons. CDR3 length: 13 residues. The origin of this receptor is a woman aged 40 to 49 with acute or convalescent COVID-19. The specimen was peripheral blood. The genes are TRBV21-1 and TRBJ1-1; whether TRBD1, the table's D call, matches the DNA was not checked. TRBV21-1 is classified as a pseudogene. The CDR3 spells CASSKTELTEAFF. The CDR3 nucleotides are TGTGCCAGCAGCAAGACAGAGTTGACTGAAGCTTTCTTT.